This T cell receptor (beta chain) was obtained from a study of CD8 T cells in ankylosing spondylitis. Germline V gene lookup returns CDR1 MNHNS and CDR2 SASEGT. V lost 3 bases, J lost 0 bases, and 8 bases lay in between. The CDR3 totals 14 residues. TCRdb used MiXCR to reprocess the 5' RACE reads, holding one entry per CDR3 protein. The table has under 300,000 distinct CDR3 sequences, around 10% seen once. A few counts support this clonotype. The TCR was taken from a male donor with ankylosing spondylitis or in good health (not recorded which). The material sequenced was blood, either unsorted or a sorted T cell fraction (not recorded which). The chain is built from TRBV6-1 and TRBJ1-2; D call uncertain. The CDR3 DNA is TGTGCCAGCAGTGACGGCCCAGCTAACTATGGCTACACCTTC. Residues: CASSDGPANYGYTF.